These 23 T cell receptor beta chains were all obtained from the same sample, sequenced in a study of read filtering for tumor transcriptome and immune sequencing. Molecular barcoded adaptors covering alpha/delta and beta/gamma chains were used on roughly 370 ng RNA. TCRdb independently ran MiXCR on the reads; one entry per CDR3 protein. The table has roughly 130,000 distinct CDR3 sequences, over 10% seen once. Sequencing input: a population of CD138-negative cells sorted from bone marrow. Every receptor here comes from a donor at least 40 years old with multiple myeloma.

In its sample, this clonotype was seen many times. The genes are TRBV28 and TRBJ2-1, with TRBD2 identical over 12 bases. V dropped 2 bases and J dropped 7; count of bases not matched to a gene: 3. CDR3 length: 15 amino acids. The germline V gene encodes CDR1 MDHEN and CDR2 SYDVKM. The CDR3 region has the DNA TGTGCCAGCAGTTTACGTACTAGCGGGAGGAATGAGCAGTTCTTC. It translates to CASSLRTSGRNEQFF.

Remarks on this clonotype: A much larger clone lies a single base off, so this may be a read error. The gene calls are TRBV3-1 and TRBJ2-1; D unresolved. Germline loops: CDR1 LGHDT, CDR2 YNNKEL (reference sequence). The CDR3 spans 11 residues. The CDR3 loop is CASSRVKEQSF. The CDR3 DNA sequence: TGTGCCAGCAGCCGCGTCAAGGAGCAGTCCTTC.

This clonotype occurred many times. J is TRBJ1-5 and V is TRBV3-1, with D perhaps TRBD1 (5 bases). The V end was cut by 4 bases, the J end by 8 bases, with 12 bases between. CDR1 is LGHDT, CDR2 YNNKEL, per germline (reference sequence). The CDR3 has 13 amino acids. This chain's CDR3 is CASSPTTVEPQHF. In nucleotides, the CDR3 is TGTGCCAGCAGCCCAACGACAGTCGAGCCCCAGCATTTT.

The V gene is TRBV28, the J gene TRBJ2-7, with D unresolved. V was cut by 6 bases and J by 5 bases, with 17 bases left in between. The CDR3 is made up of 14 amino acids. Germline V gives CDR1 MDHEN, CDR2 SYDVKM. This CDR3 reads CASSPEAGLHEQYF. The DNA for the CDR3 is TGTGCCAGCAGCCCCGAGGCCGGGCTGCACGAGCAGTACTTC.

There are many counts of this clonotype. The chain recombines TRBV28 with TRBJ1-5, with 7 bases aligning to TRBD1. Per the germline V gene, CDR1 is MDHEN and CDR2 is SYDVKM. The CDR3 sequence is 16 residues long. V shed 6 bases and J 7 bases; nucleotides not matched to a gene: 15. Here the CDR3 reads CASRKLFEGAEQPQHF. DNA for the CDR3: TGTGCCAGCAGGAAACTCTTTGAGGGGGCCGAGCAGCCCCAGCATTTT.

A note on this clonotype: This could be a read error, since a much larger clone is one nucleotide away. The chain uses TRBV11-2 and TRBJ1-1; maybe TRBD1 (6 bases). CDR1 is SGHAT and CDR2 is FQNNGV in the germline V gene. The germline V and J ends were trimmed by 0 bases and 8 bases, with 13 bases remaining between them. The CDR3 contains 14 residues. The CDR3 sequence is CASSLDRGAWEAFF. The CDR3 DNA sequence: TGTGCCAGCAGCTTAGATCGGGGGGCGTGGGAAGCTTTCTTT.

With regard to this clonotype: A junction end diverges from the germline sequence, so it may reflect a read error. The CDR3 protein is CASSQDLFRREAFF. For the CDR3, the DNA is TGTGCCAGCAGCCAAGATCTATTTCGCAGGGAAGCTTTCTTC. This rearrangement joins TRBV3-1 to TRBJ1-1, with D perhaps TRBD1 (5 bases). Germline V gives CDR1 LGHDT, CDR2 YNNKEL (reference sequence). There are 14 residues in the CDR3.

Comments on this clonotype: Being one base from a much bigger clone, this may be a read error. Since the CDR3 does not end with the conserved phenylalanine or tryptophan, this likely comes from a read error. V usage is TRBV4-1 and J usage is TRBJ2-7, with 11 bases fitting TRBD2. The CDR3 is 15 amino acids. Germline loops: CDR1 MGHRA, CDR2 YSYEKL. V trimming: 3 bases; J trimming: 4 bases; junction bases outside the gene matches: 5. The CDR3 DNA reads TGCGCCAGCAGCCACAGACTAGCGGGGTTTTACGAGCAGTACCTC. This sequence encodes CASSHRLAGFYEQYL.

The chain carries TRBV2 and TRBJ2-2; 7 bases agree with TRBD1. The V gene's germline CDR1 is SNHLY and CDR2 FYNNEI. The CDR3 spans 16 residues. The V and J ends lost 8 bases and 2 bases, in that order; junction bases with no gene match: 11. The chain's CDR3 is CASGKETGRNTGELFF. The CDR3 DNA follows: TGTGCCAGCGGGAAGGAGACAGGGAGAAACACCGGGGAGCTGTTTTTT. The whole variable domain, remainder taken from reference TRBV2 and TRBJ2-2, is EPEVTQTPSHQVTQMGQEVILRCVPISNHLYFYWYRQILGQKVEFLVSFYNNEISEKSEIFDDQFSVERPDGSNFTLKIRSTKLEDSAMYFCASGKETGRNTGELFFGEGSRLTVL.

This clonotype has just a few counts. The J gene is TRBJ2-5, the V gene TRBV19; 7 nucleotides align to TRBD2. Per the germline V gene, CDR1 is LNHDA and CDR2 is SQIVND (reference sequence). J was trimmed by 2 bases and V by 3 bases; bases with no gene match: 3. This CDR3 comprises 14 residues. The CDR3 DNA reads as TGTGCCAGTAGTATTGGGACTATACAAGAGACCCAGTACTTC. It codes for CASSIGTIQETQYF.

V and J are TRBV7-9 and TRBJ2-7, with no clear D. V lost 4 bases and J lost 0, with 4 bases in between. The V gene's germline CDR1 is SEHNR and CDR2 FQNEAQ (reference sequence). CDR3 length: 12 residues. The DNA for the CDR3 is TGTGCCAGCAGCTCAATCTCCTACGAGCAGTACTTC. The encoded protein is CASSSISYEQYF.

This clonotype has a count of ten or more. The chain joins TRBV6-1 to TRBJ2-5; the D gene is possibly TRBD1 (6 bases). This CDR3 is 13 amino acids long. Trimming pared 7 bases from V and 5 bases from J, leaving 14 bases between. Germline loops: CDR1 MNHNS, CDR2 SASEGT. The CDR3 sequence is CASTALRGETQYF. The DNA for the CDR3 is TGTGCCAGCACTGCCCTTAGGGGGGAGACCCAGTACTTC.

This clonotype was detected many times. The CDR3 nucleotides are TGTGCCAGCAGTGAACGAGGGGTGAACACTGAAGCTTTCTTT. The encoded protein is CASSERGVNTEAFF. The V and J genes are TRBV6-1 and TRBJ1-1; TRBD1 is a possible D gene (5 bases). The CDR3 consists of 14 residues. CDR1 is MNHNS and CDR2 is SASEGT in the germline V gene. V was clipped by 2 bases and J by 0 bases, with 7 bases between them.

Notes on this clonotype: Possible read error: a much larger clone is one base away. V is TRBV20-1 and J is TRBJ1-6, with TRBD1 matching 8 bases. CDR1 is DFQATT and CDR2 is SNEGSKA in the germline V gene (reference sequence). V lost 2 bases and J lost 7; bases outside the gene matches: 1. The CDR3 has 13 amino acids. CDR3 region: CSARTGGNSPLHF. In DNA form, the CDR3 reads TGCAGTGCTAGAACAGGGGGGAATTCACCCCTCCACTTT.

This clonotype was seen a handful of times. The rearrangement joins TRBV15 to TRBJ1-2, with TRBD1 as a possible D gene (5 bases). V was cut by 0 bases and J by 10 bases, with 18 bases left in between. The CDR3 length is 15 residues. The germline CDR1 and CDR2 sequences are LNHNV and YYDKDF (reference sequence). CDR3 bases: TGTGCCACCAGCAGAGATCTTGTGACAGCCACCCTCTACACCTTC. This gives the protein CATSRDLVTATLYTF.

This clonotype has ten or more counts. V and J are TRBV5-1 and TRBJ1-1; weak D call: TRBD1 (5 bases). V was cut by 4 bases and J by 1 base, with 14 bases left in between. The CDR3 length is 15 residues. From germline, CDR1 is SGHRS and CDR2 YFSETQ. The CDR3 protein is CASSTDGGQNTEAFF. In DNA form, the CDR3 reads TGCGCCAGCAGCACGGACGGTGGACAGAACACTGAAGCTTTCTTT.

This clonotype has a count of ten or more. The chain employs TRBV29-1 and TRBJ2-3; D call uncertain. With 7 bases removed from V and 2 bases from J, the gap between germline ends came to 7 bases. Looked up from germline, CDR1 is SQVTM and CDR2 is ANQGSEA. CDR3 length: 11 amino acids. The CDR3 protein is CSGGPTDTQYF. The CDR3 DNA is TGCAGCGGCGGACCCACAGATACGCAGTATTTT.

This clonotype was seen ten or more times. CDR3 sequence: CASTSRQGASGELFF. CDR3 DNA sequence: TGCGCCAGCACCTCCCGACAGGGGGCATCCGGGGAGCTGTTTTTT. The V and J genes are TRBV10-2 and TRBJ2-2, with 10 bases lining up with TRBD1. J gave up 6 bases and V 7 bases, and 8 bases lay outside the gene matches. Germline V lookup: CDR1 WSHSY, CDR2 SAAADI. CDR3 length: 15 amino acids.

This clonotype was found many times. This chain connects TRBV9 to TRBJ2-1; tentative D call: TRBD2 (6 bases). Deletions cut 0 bases from V and 4 bases from J, with 17 bases between. Germline CDR1 SGDLS, CDR2 YYNGEE. This CDR3 is 17 amino acids long. Here the CDR3 reads CASSVGTRTGVYNEQFF. The CDR3 nucleotides read TGTGCCAGCAGCGTAGGGACAAGGACGGGGGTTTACAATGAGCAGTTCTTC.

This clonotype was counted many times. The V call is TRBV6-1, the J call TRBJ2-1; 8 positions agree with TRBD2. With 6 bases clipped from V and 5 bases from J, the junction kept 9 bases outside the gene matches. This CDR3 region has 15 residues. Per germline, CDR1 MNHNS and CDR2 SASEGT. For the CDR3, the DNA is TGTGCCAGCAGCATTAGGAGAGCGGGGGACAATGAGCAGTTCTTC. This encodes CASSIRRAGDNEQFF.

On this clonotype itself: This may be a read error, as it is one base from a much larger clone. The chain combines TRBV27 with TRBJ1-4, with TRBD1 as a possible D gene (5 bases). This CDR3 is built from 13 residues. Germline lookup yields CDR1 MNHEY and CDR2 SMNVEV (reference sequence). Trimming removed 8 bases from V and 5 bases from J, with 12 bases in between. This chain's CDR3 is CASEKGPNEKLFF. The CDR3 coding sequence is TGTGCCAGCGAAAAGGGACCGAATGAAAAACTGTTTTTT.

This clonotype was seen ten or more times. This rearrangement joins TRBV29-1 to TRBJ1-3; TRBD1 is a possible D gene (5 bases). Trimming removed 1 base at V and 8 bases at J, with 15 bases between. The CDR3 consists of 14 residues. The germline V gene has CDR1 SQVTM and CDR2 ANQGSEA. The CDR3 sequence is CSVEAGTGGDTIYF. The CDR3 DNA sequence: TGCAGCGTTGAAGCTGGGACCGGCGGGGACACCATATATTTT.

This clonotype was observed many times. The chain is built from TRBV7-2 and TRBJ1-1; 7 positions agree with TRBD1. The CDR3 length is 14 residues. Germline V gene data show CDR1 as SGHTA and CDR2 as FQGNSA. V trimming: 10 bases; J trimming: 0 bases; junction bases outside the gene matches: 8. The CDR3 protein is CATHNRGMNTEAFF. CDR3 bases: TGTGCCACCCACAACAGGGGTATGAACACTGAAGCTTTCTTT.